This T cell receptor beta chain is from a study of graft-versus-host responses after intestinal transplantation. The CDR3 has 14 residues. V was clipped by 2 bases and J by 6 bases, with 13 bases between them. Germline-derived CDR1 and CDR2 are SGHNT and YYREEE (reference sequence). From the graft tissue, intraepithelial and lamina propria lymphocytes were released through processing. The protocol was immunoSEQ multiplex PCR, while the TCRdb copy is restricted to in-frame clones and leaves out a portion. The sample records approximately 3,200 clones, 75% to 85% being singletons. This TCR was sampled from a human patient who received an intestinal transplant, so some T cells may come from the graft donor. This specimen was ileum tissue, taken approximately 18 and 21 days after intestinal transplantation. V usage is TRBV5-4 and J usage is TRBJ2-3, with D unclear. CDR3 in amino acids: CASSFSGPTDTQYF. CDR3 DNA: TGTGCCAGCAGCTTCTCCGGGCCTACCGATACGCAGTATTTT.